Detailed here is one T cell receptor (beta chain). TCRdb re-analysed the 5' RACE reads in MiXCR, keeping a single row per CDR3 protein. This table has tens of thousands of distinct CDR3 sequences, roughly 14% appearing once. The data stem from a study of T cells of healthy individuals. Trimming pared 7 bases from V and 6 bases from J, leaving 10 bases between. This CDR3 spans 12 amino acids. The TCR originated in a human donor in good health. This chain joins TRBV12-3 or TRBV12-4 and TRBJ2-1; D call uncertain. The CDR3 region has the DNA TGTGCCAGCACCTTCGTCCCCAATGAGCAGTTCTTC. It specifies CASTFVPNEQFF.